A selection of T cell receptor beta chains follows, all from one sample in a study of human T cells and chemical hapten exposure. TCRdb fed the RACE reads into MiXCR, producing one record per CDR3 protein. The data show about 84,000 distinct CDR3 sequences, with about 10% seen just once and around 3.8% held by the top ten. The source material was whole blood, sampled in connection with sensitization to the hapten diphenylcyclopropenone (DPC). Receptors were obtained from a woman aged 45-59 years with alopecia areata. Some clones in this sample may be carry-over from other donors' samples. Both conserved end residues are part of each CDR3. D genes are given only for firm matches. Where a row states a size, it is once, few, many or the class of an expanded clone; other rows omit it.

v_call,clone_size,j_call,d_call,cdr3_aa,cdr3_nt
TRBV18,many,TRBJ1-5,-,CASSPTTVGVYNQPQHF,TGTGCCAGCTCACCCACTACGGTGGGGGTCTATAATCAGCCCCAGCATTTT
TRBV25-1,-,TRBJ2-5,TRBD1,CASSEFAGQGQETQYF,TGTGCCAGCAGTGAATTCGCGGGACAGGGACAAGAGACCCAGTACTTC
TRBV5-4,few,TRBJ2-5,-,CASTTLGVAETQYF,TGTGCCAGCACCACCCTTGGCGTCGCAGAGACCCAGTACTTC
TRBV3-1,-,TRBJ2-7,TRBD2,CASRGLAGKGAYEQYF,TGTGCCAGCAGAGGACTAGCGGGAAAGGGGGCCTACGAGCAGTACTTC
TRBV12-3/TRBV12-4,many,TRBJ1-1,-,CASSFHYSPMNTEAFF,TGTGCCAGCAGTTTCCACTACAGCCCGATGAACACTGAAGCTTTCTTT
TRBV30,-,TRBJ2-2,TRBD2,CAWSVRREGRELFF,TGTGCCTGGAGTGTACGACGGGAGGGCCGGGAGCTGTTTTTT
TRBV28,once,TRBJ2-5,-,CASKFTQTQYF,TGTGCCAGCAAATTTACGCAGACCCAGTACTTC
TRBV7-2,many,TRBJ2-1,-,CASSSGPQGNEQFF,TGTGCCAGCAGCTCGGGACCCCAGGGGAATGAGCAGTTCTTC
TRBV7-3,many,TRBJ2-2,-,CASSLYQPPAGELFF,TGTGCCAGCAGCTTATATCAGCCCCCGGCCGGGGAGCTGTTTTTT
TRBV7-9,many,TRBJ1-6,-,CASSFVAGSSYNSPLHF,TGTGCCAGCAGCTTCGTCGCCGGGAGCTCCTATAATTCACCCCTCCACTTT
TRBV11-2,-,TRBJ2-2,-,CASSLRTLGITGELFF,TGTGCCAGCAGCCTTAGGACTTTGGGGATCACCGGGGAGCTGTTTTTT
TRBV10-2,-,TRBJ1-5,-,CASSDRENQPQHF,TGCGCCAGCAGTGACAGGGAAAATCAGCCCCAGCATTTT
TRBV15,-,TRBJ2-7,-,CATSPAGYDYEQYF,TGTGCCACCAGCCCCGCGGGGTACGATTACGAGCAGTACTTC
TRBV18,few,TRBJ1-4,-,CASAGNEKLFF,TGTGCCAGCGCGGGCAATGAAAAACTGTTTTTT
TRBV25-1,-,TRBJ2-1,TRBD2,CASSELSGGLNEQFF,TGTGCCAGCAGTGAATTGAGCGGGGGCCTCAATGAGCAGTTCTTC
TRBV5-1,-,TRBJ2-5,-,CASSPEFWQGETQYF,TGCGCCAGCAGCCCGGAGTTCTGGCAGGGTGAGACCCAGTACTTC
TRBV11-2,many,TRBJ1-1,-,CASSSRGGTEAFF,TGTGCCAGCAGCTCCCGGGGGGGAACTGAAGCTTTCTTT
TRBV6-2/TRBV6-3,-,TRBJ2-1,TRBD2,CASSLTGTSFNEQFF,TGTGCCAGCAGTTTAACCGGGACTAGCTTCAATGAGCAGTTCTTC
TRBV29-1,many,TRBJ2-1,TRBD2,CSVASGNEQFF,TGCAGCGTCGCTAGCGGGAATGAGCAGTTCTTC
TRBV12-3/TRBV12-4,-,TRBJ1-2,-,CASRSFNYGYTF,TGTGCCAGCAGGTCGTTTAACTATGGCTACACCTTC
TRBV7-9,-,TRBJ2-5,-,CASSDGTAPQETQYF,TGTGCCAGCAGCGACGGGACGGCCCCTCAAGAGACCCAGTACTTC
TRBV5-1,-,TRBJ2-2,TRBD2,CASSLGSGSAGGELFF,TGCGCCAGCAGCCTTGGGAGCGGGAGCGCTGGCGGGGAGCTGTTTTTT
TRBV6-2/TRBV6-3,-,TRBJ2-1,-,CASRTSGGAFHEQFF,TGTGCCAGCAGGACTTCCGGGGGAGCTTTCCATGAGCAGTTCTTC
TRBV7-7,many,TRBJ2-5,-,CASSLGSPMETQYF,TGTGCTAGCAGCTTAGGGTCACCCATGGAGACCCAGTACTTC
TRBV30,few,TRBJ1-1,-,CAWTRQLNTEAFF,TGTGCCTGGACCCGGCAGCTGAACACTGAAGCTTTCTTT
TRBV7-2,many,TRBJ1-1,-,CASSLAQAGTEAFF,TGTGCCAGCAGCTTAGCACAGGCGGGCACTGAAGCTTTCTTT
TRBV19,few,TRBJ1-2,TRBD1,CASRDRANYGYTF,TGTGCCAGCCGGGACAGGGCTAACTATGGCTACACCTTC
TRBV7-9,many,TRBJ1-2,-,CASSPAGVGYGYTF,TGTGCCAGCAGCCCAGCAGGGGTTGGGTATGGCTACACCTTC
TRBV5-1,few,TRBJ2-1,-,CASSLRPPREQFF,TGCGCCAGCAGCTTAAGGCCCCCGAGGGAGCAGTTCTTC
TRBV4-3,-,TRBJ2-5,-,CASSQDPGPRETQYF,TGCGCCAGCAGCCAAGACCCGGGACCGCGAGAGACCCAGTACTTC
TRBV28,many,TRBJ2-7,-,CASSLSSAGSYEQYF,TGTGCCAGCAGTTTAAGCAGCGCGGGGAGCTACGAGCAGTACTTC
TRBV4-1,many,TRBJ1-5,TRBD1,CASSQERVQTGAQPQHF,TGCGCCAGCAGCCAAGAACGCGTTCAGACAGGGGCTCAGCCCCAGCATTTT
TRBV24-1,many,TRBJ2-1,TRBD2,CATSGTSGSYEQFF,TGTGCCACCAGTGGGACTAGCGGGAGCTATGAGCAGTTCTTC
TRBV7-8,few,TRBJ2-7,-,CASSLVQGPYEQYF,TGTGCCAGCAGCTTAGTACAGGGTCCCTACGAGCAGTACTTC
TRBV2,-,TRBJ2-4,-,CASGDIQYF,TGTGCCAGTGGGGACATTCAGTACTTC
TRBV11-2,-,TRBJ1-5,-,CASSLDLANQPQHF,TGTGCCAGCAGCTTAGATCTGGCCAATCAGCCCCAGCATTTT
TRBV18,few,TRBJ2-3,TRBD2,CASSPLGSGKEDTQYF,TGTGCCAGCTCACCCCTAGGTAGCGGGAAAGAAGATACGCAGTATTTT
TRBV7-2,-,TRBJ2-7,-,CASSLIRASYEQYF,TGTGCCAGCAGCTTAATTCGGGCCTCCTACGAGCAGTACTTC
TRBV18,many,TRBJ2-7,TRBD2,CASSPSTSGVYEQYF,TGTGCCAGCTCACCGTCGACTAGCGGGGTCTACGAGCAGTACTTC
TRBV4-2,many,TRBJ2-5,TRBD2,CASSREGSGETQYF,TGTGCCAGCAGCAGGGAGGGGAGCGGAGAGACCCAGTACTTC
TRBV7-2,few,TRBJ1-2,TRBD1,CASRPGQGFFGYTF,TGTGCCAGCAGGCCGGGACAGGGTTTTTTTGGCTACACCTTC
TRBV7-2,few,TRBJ2-1,-,CASSRDFATGNSEQFF,TGTGCCAGCAGCCGGGATTTCGCCACCGGGAATAGTGAGCAGTTCTTC
TRBV25-1,many,TRBJ2-5,TRBD2,CASSRRASGTEETQYF,TGTGCCAGCAGCCGGCGGGCTAGCGGGACCGAAGAGACCCAGTACTTC
TRBV6-6,many,TRBJ2-5,TRBD2,CASRSSGNQETQYF,TGTGCCAGCAGGTCTAGCGGAAACCAAGAGACCCAGTACTTC
TRBV29-1,once,TRBJ2-3,TRBD2,CSVIAGVKYF,TGCAGCGTTATAGCGGGAGTCAAGTATTTT
TRBV12-3/TRBV12-4,few,TRBJ2-7,-,CASGGARGEQYF,TGTGCCAGCGGCGGGGCTCGTGGGGAGCAGTACTTC
TRBV20-1,-,TRBJ2-1,-,CSARGRTFNEQFF,TGCAGTGCTAGGGGACGTACTTTCAATGAGCAGTTCTTC